The 16 T cell receptor beta chains listed next were all sequenced from one sample in a study of control samples from healthy donors and cancer patients. Profiling relied on immunoSEQ multiplex PCR, and the TCRdb table lists in-frame clones only, not all of them. The top ten clones hold over 10% of a sample with 110,000 to 150,000 clones, 90% to 95% of them seen once. The sample was blood. The source is a man aged 40-49 years in good health.

The rearrangement links TRBV5-1 to TRBJ2-6; D might be TRBD2 (5 bases). V was clipped by 4 bases and J by 3 bases, with 11 bases between them. Per germline, CDR1 SGHRS and CDR2 YFSETQ. The CDR3 has 15 residues. CDR3 in DNA: TGCGCCAGCAGCGACGGACTCCATGGGGCCAACGTCCTGACTTTC. Protein sequence: CASSDGLHGANVLTF.

This clone is a singleton in its sample. The chain joins TRBV28 to TRBJ1-5, with no clear D. V was cut by 5 bases and J by 5 bases, with 16 bases left in between. The CDR3 contains 15 residues. Germline CDR1 and CDR2: MDHEN and SYDVKM. CDR3 sequence: CASSPWPAEDQPQHF. CDR3 coding DNA: TGTGCCAGCAGTCCATGGCCGGCTGAAGATCAGCCCCAGCATTTT.

This CDR3 is CASSPGEGYTF. Written as DNA, the CDR3 is TGTGCCAGCAGCCCCGGGGAGGGCTACACCTTC. The chain joins TRBV11-2 to TRBJ1-2; D ambiguous. This CDR3 spans 11 amino acids. Germline loops: CDR1 SGHAT, CDR2 FQNNGV. V was clipped by 5 bases and J by 8 bases, with 9 bases between them.

Note on this clone: The junction differs from germline at one of its ends, possibly a read error. This chain links TRBV2 with TRBJ1-1, with D maybe TRBD1 (5 bases). Germline V gene data show CDR1 as SNHLY and CDR2 as FYNNEI. The CDR3 spans 9 residues. The chain's CDR3 is CASRDQGNF. The CDR3 DNA sequence: TGTGCCAGCAGAGATCAGGGCAACTTT.

This chain joins TRBV2 and TRBJ2-7, with D possibly being TRBD2 (6 bases). The V end lost 0 bases, the J end lost 6 bases, and 12 bases lay between the germline ends. CDR3 length: 14 residues. The germline CDR1 and CDR2 sequences are SNHLY and FYNNEI. The CDR3 DNA sequence: TGTGCCAGCAGTGAAGCGCTGGGGGGTCGCGAGCAGTACTTC. Residues: CASSEALGGREQYF.

This chain links TRBV9 with TRBJ2-1; 10 bases match TRBD2. V was pared by 0 bases and J by 6 bases, with 6 bases of the junction left unmatched. The germline gives CDR1 SGDLS, CDR2 YYNGEE. The CDR3 has 16 amino acids. CDR3 protein: CASSVVPAGGLNEQFF. CDR3 sequence (DNA): TGTGCCAGCAGCGTAGTTCCAGCGGGGGGGCTCAATGAGCAGTTCTTC. The variable domain in full, with the rest retrieved from reference TRBV9 and TRBJ2-1, is DSGVTQTPKHLITATGQRVTLRCSPRSGDLSVYWYQQSLDQGLQFLIQYYNGEERAKGNILERFSAQQFPDLHSELNLSSLELGDSALYFCASSVVPAGGLNEQFFGPGTRLTVL.

V usage is TRBV6-4 and J usage is TRBJ1-1, with TRBD1 matching 9 bases. Unmatched junction bases numbered 6, after V lost 4 bases and J lost 6 bases. The germline gives CDR1 MRHNA, CDR2 SNTAGT. CDR3 length: 14 amino acids. The CDR3 nucleotides read TGTGCCAGCAGTGTCACAGGGGGCGCAGCTGAAGCTTTCTTT. It codes for CASSVTGGAAEAFF.

The chain recombines TRBV2 with TRBJ2-7, with 8 bases aligning to TRBD1. Trimming at V came to 4 bases and at J to 1 base, leaving 3 bases not matched to a gene. This CDR3 is built from 14 residues. Germline V gives CDR1 SNHLY, CDR2 FYNNEI. Written as DNA, the CDR3 is TGTGCCAGCAGTGCGGGACAGGTTTCCTACGAGCAGTACTTC. This translates into CASSAGQVSYEQYF.

V is TRBV29-1 and J is TRBJ1-3; 10 bases map to TRBD1. The CDR3 length is 13 residues. Germline CDR1 is SQVTM and CDR2 is ANQGSEA. Trimming cost V 7 bases and J 1 base; bases outside gene matches: 1. As DNA, the CDR3 is TGCAGCGGACAGGGGGCGTCTGGAAACACCATATATTTT. The encoded protein is CSGQGASGNTIYF.

This sequence joins TRBV24-1 and TRBJ1-1; possible D gene TRBD1, 6 bases. The germline CDR1 and CDR2 sequences are KGHDR and SFDVKD. The ends were cut back, 4 bases at V and 1 base at J, with 15 bases in the middle. The CDR3 sequence is 16 residues long. The DNA of the CDR3 is TGTGCCACCAGTGACGCCAACCCGACAGGGAACACTGAAGCTTTCTTT. Protein product: CATSDANPTGNTEAFF.

This clone was found once. The V and J genes are TRBV6-2 or TRBV6-3 and TRBJ2-2, with D tentatively TRBD2 (6 bases). Germline V CDR1 and CDR2: MNHEY, SVGEGT. This CDR3 comprises 13 residues. Trimming took off 4 bases at V and 3 bases at J, with 6 bases between the two ends. This CDR3 is CASSWGDTGELFF. CDR3 bases: TGTGCCAGCAGTTGGGGGGACACCGGGGAGCTGTTTTTT.

This clone was observed once. This sequence joins TRBV4-2 and TRBJ1-6, with D possibly TRBD1 on 5 matching bases. Trimming removed 0 bases at V and 7 bases at J, with 7 bases between. The CDR3 has 14 residues. The germline V gene encodes CDR1 LGHNA and CDR2 YNFKEQ. CDR3 protein: CASSQDEGNSPLHF. The CDR3 bases are TGTGCCAGCAGCCAAGATGAGGGGAATTCACCCCTCCACTTT.

This clone was observed a single time. The gene calls are TRBV28 and TRBJ2-1; TRBD2 matches 9 bases. V lost 2 bases and J lost 4; bases outside the gene matches: 12. CDR1 is MDHEN and CDR2 is SYDVKM in the germline V gene. The CDR3 is 18 residues long. Here the CDR3 DNA reads TGTGCCAGCAGTTTAACGGCGGGAGGGGGAGATTGGTACAATGAGCAGTTCTTC. It specifies CASSLTAGGGDWYNEQFF.

The V and J genes are TRBV5-6 and TRBJ1-4; weak D call: TRBD1 (6 bases). CDR1 and CDR2 (germline): SGHDT, YYEEEE. V was trimmed by 7 bases and J by 3 bases, leaving 16 bases between them. The CDR3 loop spans 15 amino acids. The DNA for the CDR3 is TGTGCCAGCCACATAGTCCAGGGGCCTAATGAAAAACTGTTTTTT. Protein: CASHIVQGPNEKLFF. Drawing the rest from reference TRBV5-6 and TRBJ1-4, the complete variable domain is DAGVTQSPTHLIKTRGQQVTLRCSPKSGHDTVSWYQQALGQGPQFIFQYYEEEERQRGNFPDRFSGHQFPNYSSELNVNALLLGDSALYLCASHIVQGPNEKLFFGSGTQLSVL.

This clone was picked up one time. The CDR3 spells CASSSTRGQSNQPQHF. CDR3 DNA: TGTGCCAGCAGTTCTACCAGGGGGCAAAGCAATCAGCCCCAGCATTTT. This rearrangement joins TRBV28 to TRBJ1-5; 8 bases align to TRBD1. CDR1 is MDHEN and CDR2 is SYDVKM in the germline V gene. This CDR3 has 16 amino acids. With V trimmed by 4 bases and J by 1 base, 6 bases remained unmatched.

The chain couples TRBV6-2 or TRBV6-3 to TRBJ1-5; the D is unclear. V was cut by 3 bases and J by 3 bases, with 15 bases left in between. Germline V gene data show CDR1 as MNHEY and CDR2 as SVGEGT. There are 16 residues in the CDR3. CDR3 protein: CASSYTPVGFNQPQHF. The CDR3 DNA follows: TGTGCCAGCAGTTATACCCCGGTTGGATTCAATCAGCCCCAGCATTTT.